This note documents a single TCR beta chain sequence. The antigen remains undetermined. Healthy people donating bone marrow made up the donors. The data originate from a study of cytomegalovirus exposure and HLA in healthy donors. Overall study context: Within an early data release were around 87 million unique TCRs drawn from HLA-typed donors. Findings and caveats of the study: Later on, a genetic analysis was performed. It linked a missense variant in DCLRE1C with V- and J-gene trimming of TCR beta.

PCR was performed using 60 Vbeta and 13 Jbeta primers. TCRdb keeps only in-frame clones here, not all; method: immunoSEQ multiplex PCR. The sample lists approximately 150,000 clones, around 77% occurring once. Trimming took off 0 bases at V and 3 bases at J, with 12 bases between the two ends. CDR1 and CDR2 (germline): LGHNA, YSLEER. The CDR3 totals 15 residues. The TCR was taken from a man younger than 45 in good health and CMV-seropositive. The material sequenced was PBMCs. V gene TRBV4-3 combines with J gene TRBJ2-7; a possible D gene is TRBD1 (5 bases). Here the CDR3 reads CASSQDSETDYEQYF. CDR3 nucleotides: TGCGCCAGCAGCCAAGATTCGGAGACAGACTACGAGCAGTACTTC.